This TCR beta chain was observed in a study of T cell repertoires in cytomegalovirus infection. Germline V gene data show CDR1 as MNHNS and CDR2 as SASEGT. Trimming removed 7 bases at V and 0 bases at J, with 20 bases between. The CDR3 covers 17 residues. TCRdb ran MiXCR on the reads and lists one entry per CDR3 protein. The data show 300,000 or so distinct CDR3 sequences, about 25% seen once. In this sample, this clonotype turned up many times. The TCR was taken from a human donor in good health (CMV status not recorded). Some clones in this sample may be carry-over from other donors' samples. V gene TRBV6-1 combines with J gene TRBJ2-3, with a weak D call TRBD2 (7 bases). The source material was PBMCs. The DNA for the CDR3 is TGTGCCAGCACCACCCTGGGGGGGCGGGGTAGCACAGATACGCAGTATTTT. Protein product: CASTTLGGRGSTDTQYF.